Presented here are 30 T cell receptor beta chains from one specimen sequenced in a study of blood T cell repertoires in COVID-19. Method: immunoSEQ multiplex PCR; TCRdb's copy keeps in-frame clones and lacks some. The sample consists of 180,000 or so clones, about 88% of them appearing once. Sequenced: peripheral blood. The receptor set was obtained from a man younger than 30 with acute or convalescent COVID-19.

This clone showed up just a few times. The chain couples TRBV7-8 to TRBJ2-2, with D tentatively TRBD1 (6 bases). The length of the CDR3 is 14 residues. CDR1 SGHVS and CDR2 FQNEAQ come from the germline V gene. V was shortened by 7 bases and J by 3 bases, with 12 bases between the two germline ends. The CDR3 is CASNYGTHTGELFF. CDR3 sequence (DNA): TGTGCCAGCAACTATGGGACACACACCGGGGAGCTGTTTTTT.

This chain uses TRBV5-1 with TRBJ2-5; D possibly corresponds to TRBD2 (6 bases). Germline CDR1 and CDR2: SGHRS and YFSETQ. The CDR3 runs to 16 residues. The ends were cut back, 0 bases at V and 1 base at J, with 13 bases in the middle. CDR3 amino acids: CASSLAFSGGQETQYF. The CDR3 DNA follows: TGCGCCAGCAGCTTGGCGTTTAGCGGCGGCCAAGAGACCCAGTACTTC.

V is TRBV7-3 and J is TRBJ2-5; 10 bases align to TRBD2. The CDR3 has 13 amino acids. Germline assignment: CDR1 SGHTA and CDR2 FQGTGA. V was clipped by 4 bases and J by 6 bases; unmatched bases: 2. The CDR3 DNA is TGTGCCAGCAGCTCTAGCGGGGGTCAGACCCAGTACTTC. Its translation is CASSSSGGQTQYF.

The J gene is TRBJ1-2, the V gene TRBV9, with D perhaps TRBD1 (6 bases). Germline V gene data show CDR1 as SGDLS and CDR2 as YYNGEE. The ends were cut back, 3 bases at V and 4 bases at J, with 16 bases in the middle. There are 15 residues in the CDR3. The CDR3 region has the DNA TGTGCCAGCAGCGGCCCCCTTCCAGGGGCCTATGGCTACACCTTC. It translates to CASSGPLPGAYGYTF.

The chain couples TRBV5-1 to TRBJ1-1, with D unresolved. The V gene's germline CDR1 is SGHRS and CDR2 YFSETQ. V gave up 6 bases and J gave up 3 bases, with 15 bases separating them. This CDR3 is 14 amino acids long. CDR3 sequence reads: CASIAEGFDTEAFF. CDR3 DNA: TGCGCCAGCATCGCTGAGGGTTTTGACACTGAAGCTTTCTTT.

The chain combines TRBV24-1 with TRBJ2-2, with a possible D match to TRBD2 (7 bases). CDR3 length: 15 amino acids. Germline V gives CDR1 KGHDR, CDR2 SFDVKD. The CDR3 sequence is CPLRVRGACTGELFF. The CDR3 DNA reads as TGTCCCCTACGTGTTCGGGGGGCCTGCACCGGGGAGCTGTTTTTT.

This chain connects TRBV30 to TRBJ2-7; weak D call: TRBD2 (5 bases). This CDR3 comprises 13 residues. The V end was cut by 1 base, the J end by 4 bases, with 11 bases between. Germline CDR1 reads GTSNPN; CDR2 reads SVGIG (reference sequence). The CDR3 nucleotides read TGTGCCTGGAGTGGTCGGGGTTTTTACGAGCAGTACTTC. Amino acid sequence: CAWSGRGFYEQYF.

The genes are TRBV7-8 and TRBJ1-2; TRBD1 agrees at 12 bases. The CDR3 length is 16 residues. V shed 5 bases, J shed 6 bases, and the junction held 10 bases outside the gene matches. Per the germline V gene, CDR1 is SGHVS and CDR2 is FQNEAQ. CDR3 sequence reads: CASSLHRDRGRDGYTF. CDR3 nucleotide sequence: TGTGCCAGCAGCCTCCACAGGGACAGGGGGCGAGATGGCTACACCTTC.

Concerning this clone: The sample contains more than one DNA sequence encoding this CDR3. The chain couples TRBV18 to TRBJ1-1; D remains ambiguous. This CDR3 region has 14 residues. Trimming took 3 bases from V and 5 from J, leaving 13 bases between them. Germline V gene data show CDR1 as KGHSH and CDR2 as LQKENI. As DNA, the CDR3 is TGTGCCAGCTCACCCCCGGCGGGAGGGACTGAAGCTTTCTTT. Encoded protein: CASSPPAGGTEAFF.

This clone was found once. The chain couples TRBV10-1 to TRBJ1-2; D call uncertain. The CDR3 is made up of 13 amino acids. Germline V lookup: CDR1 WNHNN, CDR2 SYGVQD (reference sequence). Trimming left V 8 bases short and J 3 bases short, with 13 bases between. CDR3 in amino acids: CASPRRSDYGYTF. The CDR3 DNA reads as TGCGCCAGCCCCCGGCGGAGCGACTATGGCTACACCTTC.

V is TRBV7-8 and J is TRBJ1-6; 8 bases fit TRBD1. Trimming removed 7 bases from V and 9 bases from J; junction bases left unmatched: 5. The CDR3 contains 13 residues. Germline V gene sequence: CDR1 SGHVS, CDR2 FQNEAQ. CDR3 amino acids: CASKAGGFSPLHF. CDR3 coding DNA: TGTGCCAGCAAGGCAGGGGGCTTTTCACCCCTCCACTTT.

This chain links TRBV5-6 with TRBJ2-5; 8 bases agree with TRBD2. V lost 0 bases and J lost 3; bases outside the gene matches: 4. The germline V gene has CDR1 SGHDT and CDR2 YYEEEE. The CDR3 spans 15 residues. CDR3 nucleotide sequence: TGTGCCAGCAGCTTGGTTGGGCGGGGGGAAGAGACCCAGTACTTC. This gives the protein CASSLVGRGEETQYF.

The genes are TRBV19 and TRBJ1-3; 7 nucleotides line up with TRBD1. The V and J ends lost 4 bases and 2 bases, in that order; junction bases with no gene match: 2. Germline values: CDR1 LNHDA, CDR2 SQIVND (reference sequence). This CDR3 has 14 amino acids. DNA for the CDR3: TGTGCCAGTAGTACGACAGGGACTGGAAACACCATATATTTT. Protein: CASSTTGTGNTIYF.

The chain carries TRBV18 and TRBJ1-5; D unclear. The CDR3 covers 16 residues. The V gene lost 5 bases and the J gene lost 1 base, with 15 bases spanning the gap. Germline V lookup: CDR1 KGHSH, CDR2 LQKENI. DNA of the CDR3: TGTGCCAGCTCAGGCTCCGGGGTACAGAGCAATCAGCCCCAGCATTTT. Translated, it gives CASSGSGVQSNQPQHF.

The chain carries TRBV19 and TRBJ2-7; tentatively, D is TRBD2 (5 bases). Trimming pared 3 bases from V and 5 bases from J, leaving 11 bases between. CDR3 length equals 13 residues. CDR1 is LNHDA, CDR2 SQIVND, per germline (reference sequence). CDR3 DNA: TGTGCCAGTAGTATTAGAGGGCGCGACGAGCAGTACTTC. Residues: CASSIRGRDEQYF.

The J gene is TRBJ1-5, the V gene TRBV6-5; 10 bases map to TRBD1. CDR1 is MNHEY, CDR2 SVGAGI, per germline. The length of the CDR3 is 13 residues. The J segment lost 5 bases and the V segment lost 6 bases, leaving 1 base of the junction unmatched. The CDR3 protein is CASSGQGDQPQHF. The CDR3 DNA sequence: TGTGCCAGCAGCGGACAGGGGGATCAGCCCCAGCATTTT.

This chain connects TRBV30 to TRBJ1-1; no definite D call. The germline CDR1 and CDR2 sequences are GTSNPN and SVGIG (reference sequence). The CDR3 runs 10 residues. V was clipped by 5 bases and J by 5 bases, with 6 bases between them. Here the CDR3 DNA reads TGTGCCTGGGAGGAGACTGAAGCTTTCTTT. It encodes CAWEETEAFF.

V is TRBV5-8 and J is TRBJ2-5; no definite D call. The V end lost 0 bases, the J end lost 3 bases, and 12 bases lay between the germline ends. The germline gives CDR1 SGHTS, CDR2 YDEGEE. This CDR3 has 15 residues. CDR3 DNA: TGTGCCAGCAGCTTGGGTCCCCACAGAGAAGAGACCCAGTACTTC. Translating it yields CASSLGPHREETQYF.

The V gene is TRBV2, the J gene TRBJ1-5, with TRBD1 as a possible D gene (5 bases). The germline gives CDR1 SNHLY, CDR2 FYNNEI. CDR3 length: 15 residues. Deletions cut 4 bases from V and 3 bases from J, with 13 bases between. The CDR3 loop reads CASSVSGLDNQPQHF. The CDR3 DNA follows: TGTGCCAGCAGTGTTTCGGGACTGGACAATCAGCCCCAGCATTTT.

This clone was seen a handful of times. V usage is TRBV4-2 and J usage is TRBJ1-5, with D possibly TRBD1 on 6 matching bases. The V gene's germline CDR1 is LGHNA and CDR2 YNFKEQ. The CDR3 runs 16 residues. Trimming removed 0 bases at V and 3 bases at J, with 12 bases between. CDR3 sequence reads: CASSQDLRGDNQPQHF. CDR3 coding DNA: TGTGCCAGCAGCCAAGACCTCAGGGGCGACAATCAGCCCCAGCATTTT.

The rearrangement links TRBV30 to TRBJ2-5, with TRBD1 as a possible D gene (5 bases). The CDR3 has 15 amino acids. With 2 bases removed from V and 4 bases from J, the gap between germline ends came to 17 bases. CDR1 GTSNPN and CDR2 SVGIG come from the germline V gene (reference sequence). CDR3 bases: TGTGCCTGGAGTATAGGGCAGGGTCTTGCAGAGACCCAGTACTTC. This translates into CAWSIGQGLAETQYF.

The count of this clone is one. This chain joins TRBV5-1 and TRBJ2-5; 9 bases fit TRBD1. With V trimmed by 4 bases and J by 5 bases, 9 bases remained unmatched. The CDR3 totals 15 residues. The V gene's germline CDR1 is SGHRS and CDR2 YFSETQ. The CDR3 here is CASSPGTGLGETQYF. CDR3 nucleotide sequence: TGCGCCAGCAGCCCAGGGACAGGGTTAGGGGAGACCCAGTACTTC.

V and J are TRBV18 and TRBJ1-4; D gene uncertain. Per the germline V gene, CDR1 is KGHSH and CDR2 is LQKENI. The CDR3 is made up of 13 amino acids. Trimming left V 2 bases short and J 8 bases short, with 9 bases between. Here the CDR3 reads CASSPRGMEKLFF. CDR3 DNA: TGTGCCAGCTCACCAAGAGGGATGGAAAAACTGTTTTTT.

CDR3 sequence reads: CAWKTYNSGNTIYF. The CDR3 DNA sequence: TGTGCCTGGAAAACATATAACTCTGGAAACACCATATATTTT. The chain employs TRBV30 and TRBJ1-3; no clear D. The V gene's germline CDR1 is GTSNPN and CDR2 SVGIG (reference sequence). Trimming cost V 4 bases and J 0 bases, with 10 bases left between them. The CDR3 extends over 14 amino acids. Full variable domain (missing parts from reference TRBV30 and TRBJ1-3): SQTIHQWPATLVQPVGSPLSLECTVEGTSNPNLYWYRQAAGRGLQLLFYSVGIGQISSEVPQNLSASRPQDRQFILSSKKLLLSDSGFYLCAWKTYNSGNTIYFGEGSWLTVV.

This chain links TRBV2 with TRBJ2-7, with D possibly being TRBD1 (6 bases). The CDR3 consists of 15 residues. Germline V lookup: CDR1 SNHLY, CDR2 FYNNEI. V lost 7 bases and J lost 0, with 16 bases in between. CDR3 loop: CASKGGTTSSYEQYV. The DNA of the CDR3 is TGTGCCAGCAAAGGGGGAACAACCTCCTCCTACGAGCAGTACGTC.

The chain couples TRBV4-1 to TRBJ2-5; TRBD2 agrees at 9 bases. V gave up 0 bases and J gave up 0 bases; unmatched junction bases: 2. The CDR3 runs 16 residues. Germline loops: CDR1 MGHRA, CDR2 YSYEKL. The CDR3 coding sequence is TGCGCCAGCAGCCAAGACCTAGCGGGGTACCAAGAGACCCAGTACTTC. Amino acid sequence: CASSQDLAGYQETQYF.

The CDR3 nucleotides are TGTGCCAGCAGACGGAGTAACCTCAATGAGCAGTTCTTC. Protein sequence: CASRRSNLNEQFF. The chain is built from TRBV6-5 and TRBJ2-1; D unclear. Germline V gene data show CDR1 as MNHEY and CDR2 as SVGAGI. This CDR3 comprises 13 residues. Deletions cut 6 bases from V and 6 bases from J, with 12 bases between.

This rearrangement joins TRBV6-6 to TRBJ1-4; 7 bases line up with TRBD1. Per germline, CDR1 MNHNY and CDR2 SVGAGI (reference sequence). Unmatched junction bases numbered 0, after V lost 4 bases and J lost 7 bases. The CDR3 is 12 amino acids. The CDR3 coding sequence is TGTGCCAGCAGTTGGGACAGTGAAAAACTGTTTTTT. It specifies CASSWDSEKLFF.

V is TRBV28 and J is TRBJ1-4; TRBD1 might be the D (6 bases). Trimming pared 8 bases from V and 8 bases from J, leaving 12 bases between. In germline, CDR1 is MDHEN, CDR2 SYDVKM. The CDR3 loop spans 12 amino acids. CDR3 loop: CASGRTDEKLFF. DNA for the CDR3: TGTGCCAGCGGCAGGACAGACGAAAAACTGTTTTTT. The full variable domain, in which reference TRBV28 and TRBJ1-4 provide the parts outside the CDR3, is DVKVTQSSRYLVKRTGEKVFLECVQDMDHENMFWYRQDPGLGLRLIYFSYDVKMKEKGDIPEGYSVSREKKERFSLILESASTNQTSMYLCASGRTDEKLFFGSGTQLSVL.

The CDR3 DNA follows: TGTGCCAGTAGTATAGTCAGGGTCGAAGGGACTGAAGCTTTCTTT. Protein: CASSIVRVEGTEAFF. This rearrangement joins TRBV19 to TRBJ1-1; D may be TRBD1 (5 bases). This CDR3 is built from 15 residues. With 1 base removed from V and 5 bases from J, the gap between germline ends came to 14 bases. Per germline, CDR1 LNHDA and CDR2 SQIVND (reference sequence). The full variable domain, completed using reference TRBV19 and TRBJ1-1, is DGGITQSPKYLFRKEGQNVTLSCEQNLNHDAMYWYRQDPGQGLRLIYYSQIVNDFQKGDIAEGYSVSREKKESFPLTVTSAQKNPTAFYLCASSIVRVEGTEAFFGQGTRLTVV.